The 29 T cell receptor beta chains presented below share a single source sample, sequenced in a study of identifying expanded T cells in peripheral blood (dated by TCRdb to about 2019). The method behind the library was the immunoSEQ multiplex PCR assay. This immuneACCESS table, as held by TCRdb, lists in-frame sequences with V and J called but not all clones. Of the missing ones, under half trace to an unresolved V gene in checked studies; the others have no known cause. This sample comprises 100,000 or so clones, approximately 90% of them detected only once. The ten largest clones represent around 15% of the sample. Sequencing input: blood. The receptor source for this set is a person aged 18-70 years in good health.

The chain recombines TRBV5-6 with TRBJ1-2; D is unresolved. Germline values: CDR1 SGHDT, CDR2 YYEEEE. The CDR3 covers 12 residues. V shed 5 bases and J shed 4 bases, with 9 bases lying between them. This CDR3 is CASSSLIYGYTF. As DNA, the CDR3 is TGTGCCAGCAGTTCTTTGATCTATGGCTACACCTTC.

CDR3 nucleotides: TGCGCCAGCAGCCCGACAGGGACTAGCGGGGGCTACAACCCGAACACCGGGGAGCTGTTTTTT. Amino acids: CASSPTGTSGGYNPNTGELFF. The chain has TRBV5-1 and TRBJ2-2; TRBD2 matches 14 bases. This CDR3 contains 21 residues. CDR1 SGHRS and CDR2 YFSETQ come from the germline V gene. The V and J ends lost 4 bases and 0 bases, in that order; junction bases with no gene match: 14.

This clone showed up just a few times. The CDR3 spells CASSYGSGAGATEAFF. CDR3 nucleotides: TGTGCCAGCAGTTATGGCAGCGGGGCCGGTGCCACTGAAGCTTTCTTT. V gene TRBV6-5 combines with J gene TRBJ1-1; the D gene is possibly TRBD1 (5 bases). V was trimmed by 3 bases and J by 4 bases, leaving 18 bases between them. CDR3 length equals 16 residues. Germline CDR1 reads MNHEY; CDR2 reads SVGAGI.

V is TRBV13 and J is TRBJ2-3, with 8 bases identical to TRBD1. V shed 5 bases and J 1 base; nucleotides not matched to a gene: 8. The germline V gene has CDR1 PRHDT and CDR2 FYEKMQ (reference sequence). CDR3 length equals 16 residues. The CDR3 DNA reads TGTGCCAGCAGCGGACAGGGACGGCGGGGCACAGATACGCAGTATTTT. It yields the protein CASSGQGRRGTDTQYF.

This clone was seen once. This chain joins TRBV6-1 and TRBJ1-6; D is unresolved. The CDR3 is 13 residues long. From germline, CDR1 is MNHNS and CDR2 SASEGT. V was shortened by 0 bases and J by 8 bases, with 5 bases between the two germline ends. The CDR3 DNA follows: TGTGCCAGCAGTGAAGCTTCTTATTCACCCCTCCACTTT. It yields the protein CASSEASYSPLHF.

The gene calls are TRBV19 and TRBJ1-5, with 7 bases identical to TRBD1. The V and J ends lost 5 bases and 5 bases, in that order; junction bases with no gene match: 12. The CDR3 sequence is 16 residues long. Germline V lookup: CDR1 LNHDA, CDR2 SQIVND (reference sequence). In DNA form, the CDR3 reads TGTGCCAGTAGTCCGGGCCGACAGGGCCCTCATCAGCCCCAGCATTTT. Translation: CASSPGRQGPHQPQHF.

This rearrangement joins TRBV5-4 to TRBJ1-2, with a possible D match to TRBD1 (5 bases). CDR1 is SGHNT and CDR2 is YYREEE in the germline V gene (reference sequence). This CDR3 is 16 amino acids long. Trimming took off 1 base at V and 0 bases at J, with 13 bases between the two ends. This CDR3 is CASSLTRQPSNYGYTF. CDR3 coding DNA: TGTGCCAGCAGCTTGACTAGACAGCCCTCTAACTATGGCTACACCTTC.

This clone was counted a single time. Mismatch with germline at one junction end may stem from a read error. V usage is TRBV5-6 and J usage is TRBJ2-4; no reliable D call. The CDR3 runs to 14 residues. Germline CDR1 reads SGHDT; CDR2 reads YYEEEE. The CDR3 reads CASRLGIRPNIQYF. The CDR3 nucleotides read TGTGCCAGCAGGTTGGGGATCAGGCCTAACATTCAGTACTTC.

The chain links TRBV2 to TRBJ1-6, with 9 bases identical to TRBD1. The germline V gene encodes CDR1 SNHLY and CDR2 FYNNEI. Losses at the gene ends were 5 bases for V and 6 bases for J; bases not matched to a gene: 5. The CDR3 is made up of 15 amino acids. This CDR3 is CASSPQGAGNSPLHF. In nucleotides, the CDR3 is TGTGCCAGCAGTCCACAGGGGGCGGGTAATTCACCCCTCCACTTT.

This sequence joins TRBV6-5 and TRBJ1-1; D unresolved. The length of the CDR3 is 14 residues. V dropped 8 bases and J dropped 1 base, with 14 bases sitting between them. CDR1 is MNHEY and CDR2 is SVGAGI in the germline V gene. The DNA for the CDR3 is TGTGCCAGCCTCAGTGGGGTCGGGAACACTGAAGCTTTCTTT. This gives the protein CASLSGVGNTEAFF.

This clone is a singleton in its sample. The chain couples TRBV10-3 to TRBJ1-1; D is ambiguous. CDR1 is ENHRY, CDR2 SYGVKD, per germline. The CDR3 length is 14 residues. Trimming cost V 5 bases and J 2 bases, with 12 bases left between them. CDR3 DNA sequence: TGTGCCATCAGTTCGAAGGGTACCAACACTGAAGCTTTCTTT. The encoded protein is CAISSKGTNTEAFF.

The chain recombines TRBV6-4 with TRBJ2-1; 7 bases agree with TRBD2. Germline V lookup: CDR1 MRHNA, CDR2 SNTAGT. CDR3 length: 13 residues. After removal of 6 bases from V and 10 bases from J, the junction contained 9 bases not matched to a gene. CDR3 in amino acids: CASSTSAEVEQFF. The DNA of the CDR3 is TGTGCCAGCAGCACTAGCGCCGAGGTCGAGCAGTTCTTC.

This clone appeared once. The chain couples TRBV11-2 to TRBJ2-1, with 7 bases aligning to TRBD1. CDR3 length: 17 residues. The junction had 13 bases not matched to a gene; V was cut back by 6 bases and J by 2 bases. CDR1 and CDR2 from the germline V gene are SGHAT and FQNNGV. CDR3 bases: TGTGCCAGCAGATTCCATCTCTGGCAGGGGGCCTACAATGAGCAGTTCTTC. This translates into CASRFHLWQGAYNEQFF.

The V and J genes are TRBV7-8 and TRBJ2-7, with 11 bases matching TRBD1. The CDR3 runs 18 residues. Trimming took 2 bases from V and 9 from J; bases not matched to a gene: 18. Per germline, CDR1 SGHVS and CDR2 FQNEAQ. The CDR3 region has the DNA TGTGCCAGCAGCTTATTAATCATTCCAGGACAGGGGGCGACCGGGCAGTACTTC. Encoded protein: CASSLLIIPGQGATGQYF.

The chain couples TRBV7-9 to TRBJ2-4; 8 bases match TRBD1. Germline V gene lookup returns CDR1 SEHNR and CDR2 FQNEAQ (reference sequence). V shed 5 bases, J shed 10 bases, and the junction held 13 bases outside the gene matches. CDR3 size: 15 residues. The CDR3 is CASSVGQARSLIQYF. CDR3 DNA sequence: TGTGCCAGCAGCGTGGGACAGGCGAGGTCCCTTATTCAGTACTTC.

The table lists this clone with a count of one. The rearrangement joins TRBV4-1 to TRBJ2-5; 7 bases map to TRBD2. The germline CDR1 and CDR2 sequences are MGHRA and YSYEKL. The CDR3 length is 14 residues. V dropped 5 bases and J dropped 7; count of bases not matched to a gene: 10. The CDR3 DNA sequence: TGCGCCAGCAGCTCTGGGGGGGGGAAGGGGACCCAGTACTTC. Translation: CASSSGGGKGTQYF.

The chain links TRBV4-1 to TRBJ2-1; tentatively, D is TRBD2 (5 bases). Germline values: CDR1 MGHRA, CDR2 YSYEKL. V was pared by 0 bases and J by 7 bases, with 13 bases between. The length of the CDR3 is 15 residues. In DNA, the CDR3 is TGCGCCAGCAGCCAAGAGGTTCCATCGGGGAATGAGCAGTTCTTC. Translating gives CASSQEVPSGNEQFF.

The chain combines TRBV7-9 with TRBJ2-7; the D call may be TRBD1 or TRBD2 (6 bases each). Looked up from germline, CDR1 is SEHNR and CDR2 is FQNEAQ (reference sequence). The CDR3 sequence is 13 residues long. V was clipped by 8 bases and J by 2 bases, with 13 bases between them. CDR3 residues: CASGPGGPYEQYF. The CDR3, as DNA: TGTGCCAGCGGCCCTGGGGGGCCCTACGAGCAGTACTTC.

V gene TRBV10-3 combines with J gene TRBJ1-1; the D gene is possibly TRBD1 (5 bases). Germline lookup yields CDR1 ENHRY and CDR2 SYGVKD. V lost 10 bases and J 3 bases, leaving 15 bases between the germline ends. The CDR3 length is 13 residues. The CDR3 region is CATGARSDTEAFF. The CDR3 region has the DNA TGTGCCACCGGGGCCAGAAGCGACACTGAAGCTTTCTTT.

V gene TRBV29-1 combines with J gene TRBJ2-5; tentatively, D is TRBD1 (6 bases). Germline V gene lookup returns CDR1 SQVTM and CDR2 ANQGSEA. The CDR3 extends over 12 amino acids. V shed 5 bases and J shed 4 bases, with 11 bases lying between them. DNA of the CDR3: TGCAGCGTTCAACCCAGGGGAGAGACCCAGTACTTC. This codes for CSVQPRGETQYF. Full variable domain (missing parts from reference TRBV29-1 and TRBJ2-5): SAVISQKPSRDICQRGTSLTIQCQVDSQVTMMFWYRQQPGQSLTLIATANQGSEATYESGFVIDKFPISRPNLTFSTLTVSNMSPEDSSIYLCSVQPRGETQYFGPGTRLLVL.

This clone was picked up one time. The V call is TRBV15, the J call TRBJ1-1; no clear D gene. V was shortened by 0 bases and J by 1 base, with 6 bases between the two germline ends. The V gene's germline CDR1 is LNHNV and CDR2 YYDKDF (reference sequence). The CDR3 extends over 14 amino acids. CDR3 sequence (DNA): TGTGCCACCAGCAGAGATATACGGAACACTGAAGCTTTCTTT. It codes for CATSRDIRNTEAFF. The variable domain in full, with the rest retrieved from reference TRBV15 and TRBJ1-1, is DAMVIQNPRYQVTQFGKPVTLSCSQTLNHNVMYWYQQKSSQAPKLLFHYYDKDFNNEADTPDNFQSRRPNTSFCFLDIRSPGLGDTAMYLCATSRDIRNTEAFFGQGTRLTVV.

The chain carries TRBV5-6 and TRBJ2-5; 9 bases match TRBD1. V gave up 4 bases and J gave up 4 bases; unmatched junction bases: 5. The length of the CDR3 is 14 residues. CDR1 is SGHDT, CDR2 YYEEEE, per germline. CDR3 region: CASSPGQGRETQYF. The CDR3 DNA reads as TGTGCCAGCAGCCCGGGACAGGGTAGAGAGACCCAGTACTTC.

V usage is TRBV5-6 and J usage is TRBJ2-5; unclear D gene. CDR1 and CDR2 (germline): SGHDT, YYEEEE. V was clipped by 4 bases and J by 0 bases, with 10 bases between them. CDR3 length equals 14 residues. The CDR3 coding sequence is TGTGCCAGCAGCCTGGACGGATACCAAGAGACCCAGTACTTC. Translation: CASSLDGYQETQYF.

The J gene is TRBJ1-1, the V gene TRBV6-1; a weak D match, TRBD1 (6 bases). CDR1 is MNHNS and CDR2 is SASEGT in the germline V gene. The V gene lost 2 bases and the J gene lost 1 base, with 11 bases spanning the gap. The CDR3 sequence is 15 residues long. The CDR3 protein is CASSEQGSGNTEAFF. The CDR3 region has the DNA TGTGCCAGCAGTGAACAGGGGTCTGGGAACACTGAAGCTTTCTTT.

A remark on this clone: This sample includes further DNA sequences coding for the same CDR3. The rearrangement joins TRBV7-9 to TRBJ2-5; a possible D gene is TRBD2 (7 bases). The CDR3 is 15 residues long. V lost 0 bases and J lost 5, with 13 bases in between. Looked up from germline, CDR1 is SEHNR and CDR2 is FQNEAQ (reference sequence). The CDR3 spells CASSLAGGRGETQYF. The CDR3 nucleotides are TGTGCCAGCAGCTTAGCCGGGGGGCGCGGCGAGACCCAGTACTTC. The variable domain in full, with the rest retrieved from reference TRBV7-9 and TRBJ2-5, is DTGVSQNPRHKITKRGQNVTFRCDPISEHNRLYWYRQTLGQGPEFLTYFQNEAQLEKSRLLSDRFSAERPKGSFSTLEIQRTEQGDSAMYLCASSLAGGRGETQYFGPGTRLLVL.

Written as DNA, the CDR3 is TGTGCCAGCGGAGCAGCGCACTTCACAGATACGCAGTATTTT. This gives the protein CASGAAHFTDTQYF. The V call is TRBV6-6, the J call TRBJ2-3, with D uncertain. This CDR3 is built from 14 residues. Between the trimmed V and J ends, which lost 8 bases and 2 bases, there was a span of 14 bases. Germline loops: CDR1 MNHNY, CDR2 SVGAGI (reference sequence).

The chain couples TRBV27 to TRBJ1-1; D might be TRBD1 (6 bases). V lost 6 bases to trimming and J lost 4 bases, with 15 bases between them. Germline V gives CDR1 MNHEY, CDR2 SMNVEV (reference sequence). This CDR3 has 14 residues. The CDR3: CASRRGGVGTEAFF. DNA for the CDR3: TGTGCCAGCAGGAGGGGGGGTGTAGGCACTGAAGCTTTCTTT.

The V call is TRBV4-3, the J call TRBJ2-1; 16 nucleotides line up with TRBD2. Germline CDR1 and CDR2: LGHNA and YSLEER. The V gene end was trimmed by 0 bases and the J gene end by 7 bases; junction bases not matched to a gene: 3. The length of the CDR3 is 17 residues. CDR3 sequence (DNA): TGCGCCAGCAGCCAAGAATCGGGACTAGCGGGGGGGAATGAGCAGTTCTTC. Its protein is CASSQESGLAGGNEQFF.

The CDR3 loop is CASSLAVAGGNEQFF. The CDR3 coding sequence is TGTGCCAGCAGCTTAGCGGTAGCGGGGGGTAATGAGCAGTTCTTC. The chain joins TRBV7-2 to TRBJ2-1; TRBD2 agrees at 10 bases. The germline CDR1 and CDR2 sequences are SGHTA and FQGNSA. The J segment lost 7 bases and the V segment lost 0 bases, leaving 3 bases of the junction unmatched. The length of the CDR3 is 15 residues.